At least ten counts were recorded for the clone carrying this T cell receptor beta chain. Its antigen remains unknown. Enrollment excluded any patients with other autoimmune diseases, uncontrolled infections, pregnancy or lactation. From RNA, the CDR3 regions of TCR beta chains were amplified and sequenced. First-round RT-PCR with HTBI primers preceded a second-round multiplex PCR. Via MiXCR, TCRdb re-called the multiplex PCR reads, giving one row per CDR3 protein. The sample records approximately 540,000 distinct CDR3 sequences, under 45% being singletons. These data are taken from a study of Graves' ophthalmopathy and Graves' hyperthyroidism. Study-level points and caveats: Among thyroid clonotypes expanded above 0.001 frequency, most also appeared in blood. For separating ophthalmopathy from stable hyperthyroidism, a 13-signature model gave almost 90% sensitivity and roughly 79% specificity.

The CDR3 spans 13 residues. Trimming removed 5 bases from V and 4 bases from J, with 11 bases in between. This chain connects TRBV12-3 or TRBV12-4 to TRBJ2-5; D uncertain. The source material was peripheral blood or thyroid tissue (not recorded which). The receptor was isolated from an adult man with Graves' hyperthyroidism. The CDR3 here is CASSRPGRETQYF. As DNA, the CDR3 is TGTGCCAGCAGTCGCCCGGGTAGAGAGACCCAGTACTTC.